This T cell receptor (beta chain) was retrieved from a study of metastatic and nonmetastatic thyroid tumors. Each patient came to thyroid surgery without any prior treatment (of any kind). In the authors' workflow: Between-group CDR3 differences, defined by clinicopathological status, yielded a distant-metastasis classifier for papillary thyroid cancer. TCRdb re-called clones from the PCR reads using MiXCR. TCRdb assigned the V and J calls; the authors' analysis was not used. The sample records about 35,000 clones, approximately 31% being singletons. Sequencing used tumor tissue. The TCR comes from a female donor with papillary thyroid cancer or a benign thyroid nodule (not recorded which). Some clones in this sample may be carry-over from other donors' samples.

DNA of the CDR3: TGTGCCAGCAGTTTTGGTACTAGCGGGAGGTTGGATGAGCAGTTCTTC. It is translated as CASSFGTSGRLDEQFF. The chain combines TRBV28 with TRBJ2-1, with 12 bases matching TRBD2. This CDR3 has 16 amino acids. Per germline, CDR1 MDHEN and CDR2 SYDVKM. The junction had 8 bases not matched to a gene; V was cut back by 3 bases and J by 8 bases.